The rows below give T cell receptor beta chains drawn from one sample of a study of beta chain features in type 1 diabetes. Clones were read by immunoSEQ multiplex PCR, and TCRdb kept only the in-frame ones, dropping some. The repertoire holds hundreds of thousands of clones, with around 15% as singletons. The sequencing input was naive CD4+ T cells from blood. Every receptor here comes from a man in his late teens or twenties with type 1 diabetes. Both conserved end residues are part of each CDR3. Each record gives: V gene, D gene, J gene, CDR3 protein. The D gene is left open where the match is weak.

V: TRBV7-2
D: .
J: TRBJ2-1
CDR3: CASSLDPGINEQFF

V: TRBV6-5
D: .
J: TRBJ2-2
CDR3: CASSYGHLNTGELFF

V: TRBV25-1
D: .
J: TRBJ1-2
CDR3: CASSEDWNYGYTF

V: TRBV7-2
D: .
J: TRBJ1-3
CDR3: CASSSVGSGNTIYF

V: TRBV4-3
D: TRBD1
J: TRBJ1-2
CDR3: CASSLAGTGFYGYTF

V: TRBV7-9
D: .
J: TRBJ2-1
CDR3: CASSQAYEQFF

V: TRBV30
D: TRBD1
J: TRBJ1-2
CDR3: CAWSVRQGHGYTF

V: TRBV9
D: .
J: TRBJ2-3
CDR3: CASSSSRPGAAGTQYF

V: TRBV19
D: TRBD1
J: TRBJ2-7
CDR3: CASRQGFIDEQYF

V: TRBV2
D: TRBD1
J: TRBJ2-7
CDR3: CASTRQGQFWGYF

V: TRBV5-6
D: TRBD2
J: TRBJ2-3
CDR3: CATLREGSENTQYF

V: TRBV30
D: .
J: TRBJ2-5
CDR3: CAWSGIGVETQYF

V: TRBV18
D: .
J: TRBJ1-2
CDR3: CASSTSSGTPDGYTF

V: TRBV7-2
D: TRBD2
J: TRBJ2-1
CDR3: CASSLSSGLAGDNEQFF

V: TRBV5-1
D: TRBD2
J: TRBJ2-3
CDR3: CASSSRGTSGTDTQYF

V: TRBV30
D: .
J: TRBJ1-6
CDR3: CAWRARDSPLHF

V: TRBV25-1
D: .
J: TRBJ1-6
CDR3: CASSEYRSAYNSPLHF

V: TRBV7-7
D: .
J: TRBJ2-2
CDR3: CASSSPSGELFF

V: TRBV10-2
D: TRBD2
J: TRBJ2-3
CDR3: CASTPGLSTDTQYF

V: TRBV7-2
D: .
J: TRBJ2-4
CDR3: CASSLDRDIQYF

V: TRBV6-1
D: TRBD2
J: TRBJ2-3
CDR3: CASSDLLAGGGTDTQYF

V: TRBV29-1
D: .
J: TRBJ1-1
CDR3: CSVSRLEENTEAFF

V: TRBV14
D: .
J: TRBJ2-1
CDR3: CASSQGRDTRDYNEQFF

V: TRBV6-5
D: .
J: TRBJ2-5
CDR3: CASSYHREGETQYF

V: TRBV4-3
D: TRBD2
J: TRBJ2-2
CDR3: CASSQELAGVPRTGELFF

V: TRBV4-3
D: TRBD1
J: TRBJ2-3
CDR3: CASSGNRGYTDTQYF

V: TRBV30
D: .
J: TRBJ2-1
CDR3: CACPRSGSPYNEQFF

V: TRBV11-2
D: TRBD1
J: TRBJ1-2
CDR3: CASSFGTVRGGYTF

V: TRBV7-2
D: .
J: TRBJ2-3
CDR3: CASSFHWTAPSTDTQYF

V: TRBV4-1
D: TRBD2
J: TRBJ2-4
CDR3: CASSPGLAAGLAKNIQYF

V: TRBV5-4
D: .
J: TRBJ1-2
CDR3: CASSPQEVFGYTF

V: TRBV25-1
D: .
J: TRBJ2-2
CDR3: CASSEQGFTGELFF

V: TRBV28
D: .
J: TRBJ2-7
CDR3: CASAAQGPSYEQYF

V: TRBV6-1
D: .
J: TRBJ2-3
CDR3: CASIQQAPGTDTQYF

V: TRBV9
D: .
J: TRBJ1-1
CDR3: CASSKRGRTEAFF

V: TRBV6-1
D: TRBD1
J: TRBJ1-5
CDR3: CASSEAGQATSNQPQHF

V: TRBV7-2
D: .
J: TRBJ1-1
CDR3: CASSSTGTEAFF

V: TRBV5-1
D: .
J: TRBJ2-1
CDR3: CASQQRADNEQFF

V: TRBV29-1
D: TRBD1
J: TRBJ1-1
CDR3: CSVLDRQAFF

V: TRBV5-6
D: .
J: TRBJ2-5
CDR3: CASSFIRGEETQYF

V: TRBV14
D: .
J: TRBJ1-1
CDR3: CASSQELGKGTEAFF

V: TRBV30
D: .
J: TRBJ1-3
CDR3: CARGRGYTIYF

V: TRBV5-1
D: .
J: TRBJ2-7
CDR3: CASSFGGPNEQYF

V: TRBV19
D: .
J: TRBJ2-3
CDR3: CASSILAGGSTDTQYF

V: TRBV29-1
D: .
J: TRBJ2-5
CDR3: CSVDRRGETQYF

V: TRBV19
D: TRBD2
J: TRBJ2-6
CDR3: CASSILAGPSGANVLTF

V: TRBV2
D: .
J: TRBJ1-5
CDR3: CASSLPRAMEPQHF

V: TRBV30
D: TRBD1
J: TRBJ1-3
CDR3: CATGTASGNTIYF

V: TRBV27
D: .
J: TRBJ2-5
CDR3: CASSFSGPYAQETQYF

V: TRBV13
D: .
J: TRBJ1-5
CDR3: CASTSQGGQPQHF

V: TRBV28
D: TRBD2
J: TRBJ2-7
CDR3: CASSLSGTGGAYEQYF

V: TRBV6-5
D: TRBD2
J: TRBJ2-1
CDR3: CASSYTGTSRNEQFF

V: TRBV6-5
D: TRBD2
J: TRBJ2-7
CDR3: CASRTGTSGLYEQYF

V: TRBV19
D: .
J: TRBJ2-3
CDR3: CATSPSVSTDTQYF

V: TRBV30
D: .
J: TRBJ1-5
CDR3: CAWSVDGNQPQHF